This is a list of T cell receptor beta chains from one sample in a study of shared clonotypes between healthy human individuals. Measured with immunoSEQ multiplex PCR; TCRdb has only the in-frame clones, and not every one. The table has about 2.2 million clones, 90% to 95% seen once. Sequencing was performed on naive CD8+ T cells from PBMCs. The receptors here all came from a young man in good health. Some clones in this sample may be carry-over from other donors' samples. The CDR3 runs from the conserved cysteine through the conserved F or W. The D gene is left open where the match is weak. The size field is filled for only some rows; it gives once, few, many or a size class.

V: TRBV7-9; J: TRBJ2-1; D: TRBD2; size: NA; CDR3: CASSRGTRSPNEQFF; DNA: TGTGCCAGCAGCCGCGGGACTAGGTCCCCGAATGAGCAGTTCTTC
V: TRBV28; J: TRBJ2-7; D: TRBD2; size: NA; CDR3: CASSLYPGGTYEQYF; DNA: TGTGCCAGCAGTTTATACCCCGGGGGGACCTACGAGCAGTACTTC
V: TRBV14; J: TRBJ2-7; D: TRBD1; size: NA; CDR3: CASSPRDRAWWEQYF; DNA: TGTGCCAGCAGCCCCCGGGACAGGGCTTGGTGGGAGCAGTACTTC
V: TRBV27; J: TRBJ2-7; D: NA; size: NA; CDR3: CASTIGGKQYF; DNA: TGTGCCAGCACCATCGGGGGTAAGCAGTACTTC
V: TRBV28; J: TRBJ2-2; D: TRBD1; size: NA; CDR3: CASSLWSGQAYTGELFF; DNA: TGTGCCAGCAGTTTATGGTCTGGACAGGCGTACACCGGGGAGCTGTTTTTT
V: TRBV27; J: TRBJ2-1; D: NA; size: NA; CDR3: CASSLRFTNEQFF; DNA: TGTGCCAGCAGTTTACGCTTTACCAATGAGCAGTTCTTC
V: TRBV5-8; J: TRBJ1-3; D: NA; size: NA; CDR3: CASSLRDGNTIYF; DNA: TGTGCCAGCAGCCTCCGGGACGGAAACACCATATATTTT
V: TRBV29-1; J: TRBJ2-1; D: TRBD1; size: NA; CDR3: CSVRLTGTVEFREQFF; DNA: TGCAGCGTTAGACTAACCGGGACAGTAGAATTTCGTGAGCAGTTCTTC
V: TRBV27; J: TRBJ2-7; D: NA; size: NA; CDR3: CASSPTGQLHYEQYF; DNA: TGTGCCAGCAGCCCGACAGGACAGCTCCACTACGAGCAGTACTTC
V: TRBV27; J: TRBJ1-5; D: NA; size: NA; CDR3: CASSLSVSGLNQPQHF; DNA: TGTGCCAGCAGTTTGTCGGTGTCAGGGCTAAATCAGCCCCAGCATTTT
V: TRBV30; J: TRBJ2-7; D: NA; size: NA; CDR3: CAWSVLLGEQYF; DNA: TGTGCCTGGAGTGTACTGTTAGGAGAGCAGTACTTC
V: TRBV27; J: TRBJ2-7; D: TRBD1; size: NA; CDR3: CASSASTGEESYEQYF; DNA: TGTGCCAGCAGTGCCTCTACAGGGGAAGAATCCTACGAGCAGTACTTC
V: TRBV19; J: TRBJ2-1; D: NA; size: NA; CDR3: CASSSPYNEQFF; DNA: TGTGCCAGTAGTAGCCCATACAATGAGCAGTTCTTC
V: TRBV19; J: TRBJ1-1; D: TRBD1; size: NA; CDR3: CASSFSRTGATEAFF; DNA: TGTGCCAGTAGTTTCAGTCGGACAGGGGCCACTGAAGCTTTCTTT
V: TRBV7-9; J: TRBJ2-1; D: NA; size: NA; CDR3: CAREGEGPNEQFF; DNA: TGTGCCAGGGAGGGGGAGGGCCCCAATGAGCAGTTCTTC
V: TRBV4-3; J: TRBJ2-1; D: NA; size: NA; CDR3: CASSQDIFGGRPYNEQFF; DNA: TGCGCCAGCAGCCAAGATATATTTGGGGGGCGGCCCTACAATGAGCAGTTCTTC
V: TRBV28; J: TRBJ2-1; D: NA; size: NA; CDR3: CASSRPGYEQFF; DNA: TGTGCCAGCAGCCGGCCGGGATATGAGCAGTTCTTC
V: TRBV30; J: TRBJ1-2; D: TRBD1; size: NA; CDR3: CAWSLGTGSNYGYTF; DNA: TGTGCCTGGAGCCTAGGGACAGGTTCTAACTATGGCTACACCTTC
V: TRBV7-3; J: TRBJ2-4; D: TRBD2; size: once; CDR3: CASSPAEREPFLPAKNIQYF; DNA: TGTGCCAGCAGCCCTGCCGAGCGGGAGCCCTTTCTACCAGCCAAAAACATTCAGTACTTC
V: TRBV25-1; J: TRBJ2-1; D: TRBD1; size: once; CDR3: CASSGGQTNNEQFF; DNA: TGTGCCAGCAGTGGGGGACAGACAAACAATGAGCAGTTCTTC
V: TRBV4-1; J: TRBJ2-7; D: NA; size: NA; CDR3: CASSQRQGAYEQYF; DNA: TGCGCCAGCAGCCAGCGCCAAGGGGCCTACGAGCAGTACTTC
V: TRBV15; J: TRBJ1-5; D: TRBD1; size: NA; CDR3: CATQKTGANSNQPQHF; DNA: TGTGCCACGCAAAAGACAGGGGCCAATAGCAATCAGCCCCAGCATTTT
V: TRBV15; J: TRBJ2-1; D: NA; size: NA; CDR3: CATSRGGGLSYNEQFF; DNA: TGTGCCACCAGCCGAGGGGGGGGACTATCCTACAATGAGCAGTTCTTC
V: TRBV29-1; J: TRBJ1-3; D: NA; size: NA; CDR3: CSVESGDTRNTIYF; DNA: TGCAGCGTTGAAAGCGGGGACACCCGAAACACCATATATTTT
V: TRBV7-2; J: TRBJ2-1; D: TRBD2; size: once; CDR3: CASSWGVERGSNNEQFF; DNA: TGTGCCAGCAGCTGGGGTGTTGAGCGGGGGTCTAACAATGAGCAGTTCTTC
V: TRBV5-4; J: TRBJ2-1; D: NA; size: NA; CDR3: CASTLTLDDEQFF; DNA: TGTGCCAGCACCCTAACCTTGGACGATGAGCAGTTCTTC
V: TRBV9; J: TRBJ2-1; D: NA; size: few; CDR3: CASSVSSPSYNEQFF; DNA: TGTGCCAGCAGCGTCTCTAGCCCTTCCTACAATGAGCAGTTCTTC
V: TRBV7-2; J: TRBJ2-1; D: TRBD1; size: NA; CDR3: CASYDRGNEQFF; DNA: TGTGCCAGCTACGACAGGGGGAATGAGCAGTTCTTC
V: TRBV7-9; J: TRBJ1-1; D: NA; size: NA; CDR3: CASTPGQRHTEAFF; DNA: TGTGCCAGCACCCCTGGACAGAGACACACTGAAGCTTTCTTT
V: TRBV19; J: TRBJ1-1; D: NA; size: NA; CDR3: CASSLEPNTEAFF; DNA: TGTGCCAGTAGCCTAGAACCGAACACTGAAGCTTTCTTT
V: TRBV27; J: TRBJ1-2; D: NA; size: NA; CDR3: CASSLSGWNRVDGYTF; DNA: TGTGCCAGCAGTTTATCGGGCTGGAACAGGGTTGATGGCTACACCTTC
V: TRBV29-1; J: TRBJ2-7; D: NA; size: once; CDR3: CSVETEGISYEQYF; DNA: TGCAGCGTTGAAACCGAGGGGATAAGCTACGAGCAGTACTTC
V: TRBV18; J: TRBJ2-3; D: TRBD1; size: NA; CDR3: CASSHTGARDRDTQYF; DNA: TGTGCCAGCTCACATACAGGGGCCAGAGATAGGGATACGCAGTATTTT
V: TRBV11-2; J: TRBJ2-3; D: NA; size: NA; CDR3: CASSLRSGPDADTQYF; DNA: TGTGCCAGCAGCTTACGATCCGGACCCGACGCAGATACGCAGTATTTT
V: TRBV7-8; J: TRBJ2-7; D: NA; size: NA; CDR3: CASSLANGVYEQYF; DNA: TGTGCCAGCAGCTTAGCGAATGGAGTCTACGAGCAGTACTTC
V: TRBV19; J: TRBJ2-7; D: NA; size: NA; CDR3: CASSSHYEQYF; DNA: TGTGCCAGTAGTTCGCACTACGAGCAGTACTTC
V: TRBV7-9; J: TRBJ2-7; D: NA; size: NA; CDR3: CASSRVGSTYEQYF; DNA: TGTGCCAGCAGCCGGGTGGGCAGTACCTACGAGCAGTACTTC
V: TRBV5-1; J: TRBJ2-5; D: TRBD1; size: NA; CDR3: CASSFGQDWETQYF; DNA: TGCGCCAGCAGCTTCGGACAGGACTGGGAGACCCAGTACTTC
V: TRBV6-5; J: TRBJ1-1; D: TRBD1; size: NA; CDR3: CASSGSTGEGTEAFF; DNA: TGTGCCAGCAGTGGATCGACAGGGGAGGGCACTGAAGCTTTCTTT
V: TRBV7-9; J: TRBJ2-7; D: NA; size: NA; CDR3: CASSHGQLDYEQYF; DNA: TGTGCCAGCAGCCACGGTCAATTGGATTACGAGCAGTACTTC
V: TRBV6-5; J: TRBJ1-1; D: TRBD1; size: NA; CDR3: CASSPDRGRTEAFF; DNA: TGTGCCAGCAGCCCAGACAGGGGACGGACTGAAGCTTTCTTT
V: TRBV5-4; J: TRBJ2-3; D: NA; size: NA; CDR3: CASSVTDTQYF; DNA: TGTGCCAGCTCTGTCACAGATACGCAGTATTTT
V: TRBV9; J: TRBJ2-7; D: NA; size: NA; CDR3: CASSGLQDYEQYF; DNA: TGTGCCAGCAGCGGCCTACAGGATTACGAGCAGTACTTC
V: TRBV5-8; J: TRBJ2-5; D: TRBD2; size: NA; CDR3: CASSLGLAGRKGETQYF; DNA: TGTGCCAGCAGCCTGGGACTAGCGGGGCGAAAGGGAGAGACCCAGTACTTC
V: TRBV9; J: TRBJ2-1; D: NA; size: NA; CDR3: CASSLEGSWNEQFF; DNA: TGTGCCAGCAGCCTCGAGGGATCCTGGAATGAGCAGTTCTTC
V: TRBV2; J: TRBJ1-5; D: NA; size: NA; CDR3: CASRLPGSVPQHF; DNA: TGTGCCAGCAGATTGCCAGGCTCGGTGCCCCAGCATTTT
V: TRBV27; J: TRBJ1-1; D: NA; size: NA; CDR3: CASSFSLPQAGNTEAFF; DNA: TGTGCCAGCAGTTTTAGTCTCCCCCAAGCGGGGAACACTGAAGCTTTCTTT
V: TRBV7-8; J: TRBJ2-2; D: NA; size: NA; CDR3: CASSLAGNTGELFF; DNA: TGTGCCAGCAGCTTGGCAGGAAACACCGGGGAGCTGTTTTTT
V: TRBV27; J: TRBJ1-3; D: NA; size: NA; CDR3: CASSPGPLPGNTIYF; DNA: TGTGCCAGCAGTCCTGGCCCACTACCGGGAAACACCATATATTTT
V: TRBV27; J: TRBJ1-4; D: NA; size: NA; CDR3: CASSLWGDQEKLFF; DNA: TGTGCCAGCAGTTTATGGGGTGATCAGGAAAAACTGTTTTTT
V: TRBV12-5; J: TRBJ1-1; D: NA; size: NA; CDR3: CASGLVGGEAFF; DNA: TGTGCTAGTGGTTTGGTAGGAGGAGAAGCTTTCTTT
V: TRBV27; J: TRBJ2-3; D: NA; size: NA; CDR3: CASSLYQGPDTQYF; DNA: TGTGCCAGCAGTTTATATCAGGGCCCAGATACGCAGTATTTT